One and the same sample provided the 29 T cell receptor beta chains below, sequenced in a study of blood T cell repertoires in COVID-19. This table comes from immunoSEQ multiplex PCR, and its TCRdb copy is limited to in-frame clones, with some not included. This table has fewer than 350,000 clones, approximately 90% appearing once. Sequenced sample: PBMCs or T cells enriched from blood (not recorded which). Source of these receptors: a woman aged 40 to 55 with acute COVID-19.

This clone was seen a single time. The same CDR3 also results from other DNA sequences found in this sample. The chain employs TRBV9 and TRBJ1-3; tentative D call: TRBD1 (5 bases). The CDR3 length is 14 residues. Trimming stripped 3 bases from V and 2 bases from J, with 9 bases between. Germline V gene sequence: CDR1 SGDLS, CDR2 YYNGEE. The CDR3 region is CASSAGTAGNTIYF. The CDR3 bases are TGTGCCAGCAGCGCAGGGACTGCTGGAAACACCATATATTTT.

The V and J genes are TRBV9 and TRBJ2-1, with 15 bases matching TRBD2. V lost 4 bases and J lost 7; bases outside the gene matches: 6. CDR3 length: 16 amino acids. Per germline, CDR1 SGDLS and CDR2 YYNGEE. DNA for the CDR3: TGTGCCAGCAGCTCTAGTGGGACTAGCGGGAGGAATGAGCAGTTCTTC. It specifies CASSSSGTSGRNEQFF. Full variable domain (outside the CDR3, taken from reference TRBV9 and TRBJ2-1): DSGVTQTPKHLITATGQRVTLRCSPRSGDLSVYWYQQSLDQGLQFLIQYYNGEERAKGNILERFSAQQFPDLHSELNLSSLELGDSALYFCASSSSGTSGRNEQFFGPGTRLTVL.

The genes are TRBV3-1 (or the pseudogene TRBV3-2) and TRBJ2-1, with a weak D call TRBD1 (7 bases). V lost 3 bases, J lost 6 bases, and 27 bases lay in between. The length of the CDR3 is 19 residues. The V gene's germline CDR1 is LGHDT and CDR2 YNNKEL (reference sequence). CDR3 sequence reads: CASSHLGGGRLLIGNEQFF. CDR3 bases: TGTGCCAGCAGCCACTTAGGAGGGGGCCGGCTGTTAATAGGCAATGAGCAGTTCTTC.

The rearrangement links TRBV19 to TRBJ2-1, with D possibly TRBD2 on 5 matching bases. There are 11 residues in the CDR3. Trimming removed 2 bases from V and 9 bases from J, with 5 bases in between. Germline V lookup: CDR1 LNHDA, CDR2 SQIVND (reference sequence). CDR3 protein: CASSISGEQFF. DNA of the CDR3: TGTGCCAGTAGTATAAGCGGTGAGCAGTTCTTC.

The CDR3 is CASSLMGGQNNSPLHF. The CDR3 nucleotides are TGCGCCAGCAGCTTGATGGGGGGGCAGAATAATTCACCCCTCCACTTT. V is TRBV5-1 and J is TRBJ1-6; D is possibly TRBD1 (6 bases). V lost 1 base to trimming and J lost 5 bases, with 13 bases between them. In germline, CDR1 is SGHRS, CDR2 YFSETQ. The CDR3 spans 16 residues. The full variable domain, with the rest looked up from reference TRBV5-1 and TRBJ1-6, is KAGVTQTPRYLIKTRGQQVTLSCSPISGHRSVSWYQQTPGQGLQFLFEYFSETQRNKGNFPGRFSGRQFSNSRSEMNVSTLELGDSALYLCASSLMGGQNNSPLHFGNGTRLTVT.

This sequence joins TRBV6-2 or TRBV6-3 and TRBJ2-1; 12 bases agree with TRBD1. Germline-derived CDR1 and CDR2 are MNHEY and SVGEGT. V dropped 6 bases and J dropped 9; count of bases not matched to a gene: 12. This CDR3 has 16 residues. The CDR3 DNA follows: TGTGCCAGCAGCCCTACCGGGACAGGGGGCTTTGGTGAGCAGTTCTTC. It encodes CASSPTGTGGFGEQFF.

The chain has TRBV15 and TRBJ1-4, with D perhaps TRBD1 (5 bases). The CDR3 is made up of 16 amino acids. CDR1 LNHNV and CDR2 YYDKDF come from the germline V gene (reference sequence). Trimming stripped 1 base from V and 4 bases from J, with 13 bases between. The CDR3 DNA reads as TGTGCCACCAGCAGAGGTCGACAGAGCCTTAATGAAAAACTGTTTTTT. Protein product: CATSRGRQSLNEKLFF.

The chain links TRBV7-3 to TRBJ2-1; D might be TRBD2 (5 bases). The CDR3 runs 13 residues. The V end lost 5 bases, the J end lost 6 bases, and 11 bases lay between the germline ends. From germline, CDR1 is SGHTA and CDR2 FQGTGA. The CDR3 protein is CASSTIRGNEQFF. In DNA form, the CDR3 reads TGTGCCAGCAGCACAATACGGGGCAATGAGCAGTTCTTC.

The genes are TRBV19 and TRBJ2-3; 7 bases match TRBD2. CDR3 length: 15 residues. Germline CDR1 reads LNHDA; CDR2 reads SQIVND (reference sequence). Losses at the gene ends were 1 base for V and 4 bases for J; bases not matched to a gene: 5. The CDR3 is CASSIGGLEADTQYF. CDR3 nucleotides: TGTGCCAGTAGTATAGGCGGACTAGAGGCAGATACGCAGTATTTT.

V gene TRBV10-1 combines with J gene TRBJ2-7, with 7 bases matching TRBD1. The CDR3 covers 16 residues. Unmatched junction bases numbered 11, after V lost 6 bases and J lost 0 bases. Germline CDR1 WNHNN, CDR2 SYGVQD (reference sequence). CDR3 loop: CASRTPGQLSSYEQYF. For the CDR3, the DNA is TGCGCCAGCAGGACCCCGGGACAGCTAAGCTCCTACGAGCAGTACTTC.

The gene calls are TRBV19 and TRBJ1-2; a weak D match, TRBD1 (6 bases). Deletions cut 6 bases from V and 4 bases from J, with 12 bases between. The CDR3 is 13 amino acids. The V gene's germline CDR1 is LNHDA and CDR2 SQIVND (reference sequence). This chain's CDR3 is CASSFRGPYGYTF. The CDR3 DNA follows: TGTGCCAGTAGCTTCAGGGGTCCCTATGGCTACACCTTC.

This rearrangement joins TRBV9 to TRBJ2-2; 12 bases match TRBD2. The germline V gene has CDR1 SGDLS and CDR2 YYNGEE. This CDR3 region has 16 residues. Trimming removed 4 bases from V and 4 bases from J; junction bases left unmatched: 5. CDR3 loop: CASSPTSGSTTGELFF. The CDR3 nucleotides read TGTGCCAGCAGCCCGACTAGCGGGAGTACCACCGGGGAGCTGTTTTTT. Drawing the rest from reference TRBV9 and TRBJ2-2, the complete variable domain is DSGVTQTPKHLITATGQRVTLRCSPRSGDLSVYWYQQSLDQGLQFLIQYYNGEERAKGNILERFSAQQFPDLHSELNLSSLELGDSALYFCASSPTSGSTTGELFFGEGSRLTVL.

The V and J genes are TRBV2 and TRBJ1-6; 7 positions agree with TRBD1. Germline V gene sequence: CDR1 SNHLY, CDR2 FYNNEI. The CDR3 extends over 15 amino acids. V lost 6 bases and J lost 3; bases outside the gene matches: 5. The CDR3 is CASSRTGDYNSPLHF. CDR3 DNA sequence: TGTGCCAGCAGCCGGACAGGTGACTATAATTCACCCCTCCACTTT.

The chain joins TRBV18 to TRBJ1-5; a possible D gene is TRBD1 (5 bases). Germline V CDR1 and CDR2: KGHSH, LQKENI. V lost 2 bases and J 7 bases, leaving 12 bases between the germline ends. The CDR3 spans 14 residues. CDR3 sequence reads: CASSPTEGQQPQHF. CDR3 DNA sequence: TGTGCCAGCTCACCAACGGAGGGGCAGCAGCCCCAGCATTTT.

The table lists this clone with a count of one. This chain links TRBV27 with TRBJ2-4; D may be TRBD1 (5 bases). The CDR3 length is 16 residues. V gave up 5 bases and J gave up 0 bases, with 14 bases separating them. Germline loops: CDR1 MNHEY, CDR2 SMNVEV (reference sequence). The CDR3 is CASSPVGELAKNIQYF. CDR3 in DNA: TGTGCCAGCAGTCCGGTAGGGGAACTAGCCAAAAACATTCAGTACTTC.

The chain combines TRBV6-1 with TRBJ1-3; D ambiguous. V was cut by 2 bases and J by 0 bases, with 11 bases left in between. Germline V gene sequence: CDR1 MNHNS, CDR2 SASEGT. The CDR3 sequence is 16 residues long. The CDR3 DNA reads TGTGCCAGCAGTGAATTACTCCTCCGCTCTGGAAACACCATATATTTT. This gives the protein CASSELLLRSGNTIYF.

In this sample, this clone turned up a few times. The chain is built from TRBV30 and TRBJ2-2; 10 bases line up with TRBD2. V shed 3 bases, J shed 3 bases, and the junction held 7 bases outside the gene matches. Germline CDR1 GTSNPN, CDR2 SVGIG (reference sequence). The length of the CDR3 is 16 residues. The CDR3 DNA is TGTGCCTGGAGCCACCCTAGCGGGGGCGACACCGGGGAGCTGTTTTTT. It is translated as CAWSHPSGGDTGELFF.

This chain connects TRBV18 to TRBJ2-5; TRBD2 aligns across 13 bases. Trimming cost V 5 bases and J 2 bases; bases outside gene matches: 5. CDR1 is KGHSH and CDR2 is LQKENI in the germline V gene. The CDR3 has 16 residues. In DNA, the CDR3 is TGTGCCAGCTCATCTACACTAGCGGGGGGGCAAGAGACCCAGTACTTC. Its protein product is CASSSTLAGGQETQYF.

This chain joins TRBV27 and TRBJ2-3; 12 bases fit TRBD2. Germline CDR1 MNHEY, CDR2 SMNVEV (reference sequence). The CDR3 runs 16 residues. Unmatched junction bases numbered 12, after V lost 6 bases and J lost 8 bases. The DNA of the CDR3 is TGTGCCAGCAGCTCGGCTAGCGGGGGGGCTTTAGTTACGCAGTATTTT. It encodes CASSSASGGALVTQYF.

The chain employs TRBV19 and TRBJ2-7; no reliable D call. The CDR3 totals 15 residues. Germline CDR1 reads LNHDA; CDR2 reads SQIVND (reference sequence). V lost 5 bases to trimming and J lost 0 bases, with 14 bases between them. CDR3: CASSGVSSGSYEQYF. CDR3 nucleotide sequence: TGTGCCAGTAGTGGAGTGTCCTCGGGCTCCTACGAGCAGTACTTC.

The chain combines TRBV7-9 with TRBJ1-2; perhaps TRBD1 as D (6 bases). Germline V lookup: CDR1 SEHNR, CDR2 FQNEAQ (reference sequence). V dropped 8 bases and J dropped 7 bases, with 26 bases sitting between them. The CDR3 length is 16 residues. CDR3 coding DNA: TGTGCCAGCGGGGGGGCCGAAGGGGAAAGGGAAGGTGGCTACACCTTC. This translates into CASGGAEGEREGGYTF.

This chain joins TRBV6-4 and TRBJ2-7; D ambiguous. The germline gives CDR1 MRHNA, CDR2 SNTAGT. The CDR3 runs 13 residues. Between the trimmed V and J ends, which lost 2 bases and 2 bases, there was a span of 7 bases. Here the CDR3 reads CASSDPGPYEQYF. The CDR3 DNA sequence: TGTGCCAGCAGTGACCCCGGTCCCTACGAGCAGTACTTC.

J is TRBJ2-7 and V is TRBV27, with 10 bases fitting TRBD1. The CDR3 sequence is 17 residues long. The V segment lost 0 bases and the J segment 0 bases; nucleotides outside the gene matches: 5. Germline V gene data show CDR1 as MNHEY and CDR2 as SMNVEV (reference sequence). The CDR3 sequence: CASSLSQTGGSSYEQYF. Here the CDR3 DNA reads TGTGCCAGCAGTTTATCCCAGACAGGGGGCAGCTCCTACGAGCAGTACTTC.

CDR3 nucleotides: TGTGCCAGCAGCCAAGGGGTGGGATGGGGGGTATACAATGAGCAGTTCTTC. Translating gives CASSQGVGWGVYNEQFF. The chain uses TRBV3-1 (or the pseudogene TRBV3-2) and TRBJ2-1, with a possible D match to TRBD2 (6 bases). This CDR3 is 17 amino acids long. Germline V gene lookup returns CDR1 LGHDT and CDR2 YNNKEL (reference sequence). V lost 1 base and J lost 4, with 17 bases in between.

The chain employs TRBV7-8 and TRBJ2-2, with 8 bases lining up with TRBD1. This CDR3 spans 17 amino acids. With 1 base clipped from V and 8 bases from J, the junction kept 12 bases outside the gene matches. Germline values: CDR1 SGHVS, CDR2 FQNEAQ. The CDR3: CASSLGRGQAGRGELFF. Written as DNA, the CDR3 is TGTGCCAGCAGCTTAGGGAGGGGACAGGCTGGTAGGGGGGAGCTGTTTTTT.

Note on this clone: Distinct nucleotide sequences in the sample also encode this CDR3. The rearrangement joins TRBV28 to TRBJ1-2; D not resolved. V lost 4 bases and J lost 2, with 2 bases in between. The CDR3 has 11 amino acids. Per the germline V gene, CDR1 is MDHEN and CDR2 is SYDVKM. The CDR3 nucleotides read TGTGCCAGCAGTTCAAACTATGGCTACACCTTC. Translation gives CASSSNYGYTF.

This clone was recorded a few times. The chain uses TRBV11-2 and TRBJ2-7, with TRBD2 matching over 12 bases. Per the germline V gene, CDR1 is SGHAT and CDR2 is FQNNGV. Losses at the gene ends were 4 bases for V and 3 bases for J; bases not matched to a gene: 1. This CDR3 has 14 residues. The CDR3 DNA sequence: TGTGCCAGCAGCTCGGGACTAGCGGGCTACGAGCAGTACTTC. It yields the protein CASSSGLAGYEQYF.

The rearrangement uses TRBV7-2 and TRBJ2-7; 7 bases are a match to TRBD2. The CDR3 has 13 residues. Trimming cost V 1 base and J 4 bases; bases outside gene matches: 1. Germline V CDR1 and CDR2: SGHTA, FQGNSA. CDR3 protein: CASSLVGGYEQYF. CDR3 nucleotide sequence: TGTGCCAGCAGCTTAGTCGGGGGGTACGAGCAGTACTTC.

V gene TRBV6-5 combines with J gene TRBJ1-1; D remains ambiguous. The V and J ends lost 2 bases and 1 base respectively, with 5 bases between them. CDR3 length: 13 amino acids. Per the germline V gene, CDR1 is MNHEY and CDR2 is SVGAGI. The CDR3 protein is CASSYGGNTEAFF. CDR3 sequence (DNA): TGTGCCAGCAGTTACGGAGGGAACACTGAAGCTTTCTTT.